What follows describes a single TCR beta chain. Methods used by the authors: Estimates of nucleated cell counts were drawn from the amplification of reference gene primers. Clones were sequenced by immunoSEQ multiplex PCR, and TCRdb holds only the in-frame ones, with some missing. V and J calls and clone size are given by that table; D and trimming were obtained from the DNA. The sample has 200,000 to 300,000 clones; around four fifths are singletons. This entry comes from a study of blood T cell repertoires in COVID-19. Study details: Material from acute and convalescent COVID-19 was sourced from the United States, Italy and Spain. From T cells, B-cell-depleted T cells, or PBMCs came the material, which was cDNA or gDNA.

Germline trimming cut 4 bases from V and 6 bases from J; bases unmatched to any gene: 10. Germline V lookup: CDR1 SGHNT, CDR2 YYREEE (reference sequence). The CDR3 totals 15 residues. This sequence was found in a man in his sixties with acute or convalescent COVID-19. The chain is built from TRBV5-4 and TRBJ2-7, with 10 bases lining up with TRBD2. The sample consisted of peripheral blood. The CDR3 reads CASSPNGLAVLEQYF. The CDR3 region has the DNA TGTGCCAGCAGCCCTAACGGACTAGCGGTTCTCGAGCAGTACTTC.